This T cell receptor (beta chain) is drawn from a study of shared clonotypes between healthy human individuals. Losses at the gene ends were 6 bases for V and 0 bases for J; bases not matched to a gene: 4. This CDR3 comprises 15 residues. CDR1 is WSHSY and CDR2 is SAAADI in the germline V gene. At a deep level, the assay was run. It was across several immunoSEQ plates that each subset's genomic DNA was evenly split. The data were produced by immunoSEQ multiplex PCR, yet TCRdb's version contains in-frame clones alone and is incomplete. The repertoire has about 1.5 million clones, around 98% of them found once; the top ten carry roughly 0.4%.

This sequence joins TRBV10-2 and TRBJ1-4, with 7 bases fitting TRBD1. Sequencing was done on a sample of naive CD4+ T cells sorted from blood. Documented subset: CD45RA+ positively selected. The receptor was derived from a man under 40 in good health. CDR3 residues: CASSRQGATNEKLFF. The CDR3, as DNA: TGCGCCAGCAGCCGACAGGGCGCAACTAATGAAAAACTGTTTTTT.